Below are 30 T cell receptor beta chains sequenced from a single sample in a study of control samples from healthy donors and cancer patients. Only in-frame clones appear in the TCRdb table, and some are missing; sequencing was by immunoSEQ multiplex PCR. The sample has fewer than 500,000 clones, over 75% seen once; the top ten hold roughly 6.4%. Sequenced sample: PBMCs. The receptors shown here come from a man aged 35 to 55 with head and neck cancer.

The chain joins TRBV13 to TRBJ2-1; 9 bases are a match to TRBD1. With 5 bases clipped from V and 8 bases from J, the junction kept 7 bases outside the gene matches. The CDR3 spans 14 residues. Germline V lookup: CDR1 PRHDT, CDR2 FYEKMQ (reference sequence). The CDR3 sequence is CASSPGQGWDEQFF. The CDR3 DNA sequence: TGTGCCAGCAGCCCCGGACAGGGGTGGGATGAGCAGTTCTTC.

The chain joins TRBV5-5 to TRBJ2-1; 12 nucleotides match TRBD1. Germline loops: CDR1 SGHKS, CDR2 YYEKEE (reference sequence). The CDR3 runs 17 residues. Unmatched junction bases numbered 8, after V lost 1 base and J lost 6 bases. This chain's CDR3 is CASSLWDRGRFGNEQFF. The CDR3 region has the DNA TGTGCCAGCAGCTTGTGGGACAGGGGGCGATTTGGCAATGAGCAGTTCTTC.

The rearrangement uses TRBV6-1 and TRBJ1-2, with 11 bases fitting TRBD1. From germline, CDR1 is MNHNS and CDR2 SASEGT. CDR3 length: 15 residues. V dropped 3 bases and J dropped 8; count of bases not matched to a gene: 8. The chain's CDR3 is CASSDGGQGAWGYTF. Here the CDR3 DNA reads TGTGCCAGCAGTGATGGTGGACAGGGGGCCTGGGGCTACACCTTC.

This chain uses TRBV6-1 with TRBJ1-2, with a tentative D call TRBD1 (6 bases). The CDR3 runs to 14 residues. V was clipped by 2 bases and J by 7 bases, with 14 bases between them. Germline CDR1 and CDR2: MNHNS and SASEGT. The CDR3 DNA sequence: TGTGCCAGCAGTGAACGTAGACAGGTTATTGGCTACACCTTC. Its protein product is CASSERRQVIGYTF.

The chain links TRBV11-3 to TRBJ2-5; D might be TRBD2 (5 bases). This CDR3 is built from 13 residues. Trimming pared 0 bases from V and 3 bases from J, leaving 5 bases between. Germline CDR1 SGHNT, CDR2 YENEEA. The CDR3 is CASSLEAEETQYF. CDR3 bases: TGTGCCAGCAGCTTAGAAGCGGAAGAGACCCAGTACTTC.

V usage is TRBV9 and J usage is TRBJ2-2, with TRBD1 identical over 7 bases. Germline values: CDR1 SGDLS, CDR2 YYNGEE. V was clipped by 0 bases and J by 6 bases; unmatched bases: 14. This CDR3 spans 18 amino acids. The CDR3 DNA sequence: TGTGCCAGCAGCGTAGGGCCCTTCCAGGGGGTCCCAGCCGGGGAGCTGTTTTTT. Encoded protein: CASSVGPFQGVPAGELFF.

The V and J genes are TRBV5-1 and TRBJ2-7; maybe TRBD2 (6 bases). V lost 3 bases, J lost 1 base, and 11 bases lay in between. Germline V gene sequence: CDR1 SGHRS, CDR2 YFSETQ. The CDR3 contains 14 residues. Written as DNA, the CDR3 is TGCGCCAGCAGCTGGAGGGACGGTTCCTACGAGCAGTACTTC. Amino acid sequence: CASSWRDGSYEQYF.

The chain carries TRBV10-3 and TRBJ2-1; the D call may be TRBD1 or TRBD2 (5 bases each). Trimming removed 0 bases from V and 9 bases from J, with 9 bases in between. The CDR3 contains 13 residues. Per germline, CDR1 ENHRY and CDR2 SYGVKD. The CDR3: CAISESGESEQFF. The CDR3 nucleotides are TGTGCCATCAGTGAGTCGGGGGAGAGTGAGCAGTTCTTC.

The chain employs TRBV11-2 and TRBJ2-7; no clear D gene. V lost 3 bases and J lost 1, with 7 bases in between. CDR1 SGHAT and CDR2 FQNNGV come from the germline V gene. This CDR3 comprises 13 residues. CDR3 sequence reads: CASSFGDSYEQYF. The CDR3, as DNA: TGTGCCAGCAGCTTTGGAGATTCCTACGAGCAGTACTTC.

The chain carries TRBV11-1 and TRBJ2-1, with D unresolved. Deletions cut 2 bases from V and 1 base from J, with 6 bases between. Germline loops: CDR1 SGHAT, CDR2 FQDESV (reference sequence). The CDR3 sequence is 14 residues long. In DNA form, the CDR3 reads TGTGCCAGCAGCTTACTCGGATCCTACAATGAGCAGTTCTTC. Protein product: CASSLLGSYNEQFF.

The V call is TRBV4-1, the J call TRBJ2-5; 11 bases fit TRBD2. After removal of 1 base from V and 9 bases from J, the junction contained 16 bases not matched to a gene. The CDR3 contains 18 residues. Germline V gene lookup returns CDR1 MGHRA and CDR2 YSYEKL. CDR3 protein: CASSQGLAGPSNIRAQYF. DNA for the CDR3: TGCGCCAGCAGCCAAGGACTAGCGGGACCATCCAACATAAGGGCCCAGTACTTC.

V is TRBV5-6 and J is TRBJ1-1; weak D call: TRBD1 (5 bases). The CDR3 has 16 residues. Germline loops: CDR1 SGHDT, CDR2 YYEEEE. V lost 3 bases, J lost 5 bases, and 20 bases lay in between. The CDR3 region is CASSSGDFFLGTEAFF. The CDR3 DNA sequence: TGTGCCAGCAGCTCCGGGGACTTCTTCCTGGGGACTGAAGCTTTCTTT.

The chain combines TRBV6-5 with TRBJ2-3, with D possibly TRBD2 on 7 matching bases. Per germline, CDR1 MNHEY and CDR2 SVGAGI. Trimming removed 7 bases from V and 2 bases from J, with 16 bases in between. This CDR3 has 15 amino acids. CDR3 amino acids: CASTPVGGLTDTQYF. CDR3 DNA: TGTGCCAGCACTCCCGTGGGGGGGCTCACAGATACGCAGTATTTT.

CDR3 sequence reads: CASSPSTGSHEKLFF. CDR3 in DNA: TGTGCCAGCTCACCTTCGACAGGGAGTCATGAAAAACTGTTTTTT. V and J are TRBV18 and TRBJ1-4, with 7 positions matching TRBD1. V was clipped by 3 bases and J by 6 bases; unmatched bases: 7. The germline gives CDR1 KGHSH, CDR2 LQKENI. The CDR3 runs to 15 residues.

V gene TRBV27 combines with J gene TRBJ1-5; 11 bases match TRBD1. Germline V gives CDR1 MNHEY, CDR2 SMNVEV (reference sequence). V lost 5 bases, J lost 5 bases, and 5 bases stayed unmatched. CDR3 length: 15 residues. The CDR3 is CASSPGTGGYQPQHF. CDR3 bases: TGTGCCAGCAGTCCAGGGACAGGGGGTTATCAGCCCCAGCATTTT.

This chain connects TRBV12-3 or TRBV12-4 to TRBJ2-1, with D possibly being TRBD2 (7 bases). The germline V and J ends were trimmed by 7 bases and 9 bases, with 13 bases remaining between them. The CDR3 has 12 amino acids. CDR3 loop: CASTSGGAEQFF. For the CDR3, the DNA is TGTGCCAGCACCTCTGGGGGGGCTGAGCAGTTCTTC.

The V call is TRBV5-1, the J call TRBJ2-2; perhaps TRBD2 as D (5 bases). This CDR3 region has 12 residues. The germline V gene encodes CDR1 SGHRS and CDR2 YFSETQ. The ends were cut back, 6 bases at V and 4 bases at J, with 7 bases in the middle. CDR3 sequence: CASMAGTGELFF. CDR3 DNA sequence: TGCGCCAGCATGGCGGGCACCGGGGAGCTGTTTTTT.

The chain carries TRBV27 and TRBJ2-7; 9 bases line up with TRBD1. This CDR3 contains 14 residues. The germline V gene encodes CDR1 MNHEY and CDR2 SMNVEV (reference sequence). The junction had 4 bases not matched to a gene; V was cut back by 5 bases and J by 2 bases. Written as DNA, the CDR3 is TGTGCCAGCAGTGGCAGGGACAGGGCCTACGAGCAGTACTTC. Amino acid sequence: CASSGRDRAYEQYF.

V gene TRBV5-1 combines with J gene TRBJ1-3; D might be TRBD1 (5 bases). Germline loops: CDR1 SGHRS, CDR2 YFSETQ. V lost 0 bases to trimming and J lost 0 bases, with 10 bases between them. The CDR3 is 16 amino acids. Here the CDR3 reads CASSLAPRGSGNTIYF. The CDR3 DNA is TGCGCCAGCAGCTTGGCCCCGAGGGGCTCTGGAAACACCATATATTTT.

V and J are TRBV20-1 and TRBJ2-3; D gene unclear. From germline, CDR1 is DFQATT and CDR2 SNEGSKA (reference sequence). The CDR3 consists of 15 residues. V was clipped by 3 bases and J by 8 bases, with 21 bases between them. In nucleotides, the CDR3 is TGCAGTGCTAGTCGTCCTATCCCGCAGTCGGGTACGCAGTATTTT. As protein: CSASRPIPQSGTQYF.

CDR3 in amino acids: CASSFSGGVQETQYF. The CDR3 coding sequence is TGTGCCAGCAGCTTTAGCGGGGGGGTCCAAGAGACCCAGTACTTC. J is TRBJ2-5 and V is TRBV3-1 (or the pseudogene TRBV3-2), with 11 bases fitting TRBD2. Trimming removed 5 bases from V and 1 base from J; junction bases left unmatched: 3. Germline V gene sequence: CDR1 LGHDT, CDR2 YNNKEL (reference sequence). CDR3 size: 15 residues.

V usage is TRBV5-1 and J usage is TRBJ1-1; no clear D. Germline V gene lookup returns CDR1 SGHRS and CDR2 YFSETQ. The V end lost 0 bases, the J end lost 10 bases, and 16 bases lay between the germline ends. The CDR3 length is 14 residues. The CDR3 sequence is CASSLEYSSVGAFF. The CDR3, as DNA: TGCGCCAGCAGCTTGGAATACTCCTCGGTGGGAGCTTTCTTT.

This clone was picked up one time. The chain is built from TRBV19 and TRBJ2-7; TRBD1 agrees at 8 bases. Germline lookup yields CDR1 LNHDA and CDR2 SQIVND (reference sequence). With V trimmed by 2 bases and J by 3 bases, 3 bases remained unmatched. The CDR3 length is 14 residues. CDR3 protein: CASSIQGANYEQYF. CDR3 in DNA: TGTGCCAGTAGTATACAGGGGGCCAACTACGAGCAGTACTTC.

This chain connects TRBV3-1 (or the pseudogene TRBV3-2) to TRBJ1-2; D is unresolved. V was pared by 0 bases and J by 8 bases, with 7 bases between. Germline CDR1 is LGHDT and CDR2 is YNNKEL (reference sequence). There are 12 residues in the CDR3. The CDR3 nucleotides are TGTGCCAGCAGCCAAGAATGGGTAGGCTACACCTTC. Protein: CASSQEWVGYTF.

This clone was observed a handful of times. This sequence joins TRBV5-1 and TRBJ1-1; a weak D match, TRBD1 (6 bases). V lost 2 bases, J lost 0 bases, and 8 bases lay in between. Looked up from germline, CDR1 is SGHRS and CDR2 is YFSETQ. The CDR3 is 14 residues long. For the CDR3, the DNA is TGCGCCAGCAGCTTTGACAGGATGAACACTGAAGCTTTCTTT. Its protein product is CASSFDRMNTEAFF.

The chain employs TRBV6-1 and TRBJ2-7, with 8 bases identical to TRBD1. Germline values: CDR1 MNHNS, CDR2 SASEGT. Trimming took 3 bases from V and 3 from J; bases not matched to a gene: 4. The CDR3 is made up of 14 amino acids. CDR3 region: CASSEVQGVYEQYF. In DNA form, the CDR3 reads TGTGCCAGCAGTGAGGTACAGGGGGTCTACGAGCAGTACTTC.

This chain uses TRBV9 with TRBJ2-1; possibly TRBD2 for D (5 bases). Deletions cut 7 bases from V and 1 base from J, with 18 bases between. Germline CDR1 SGDLS, CDR2 YYNGEE. The CDR3 covers 16 residues. CDR3 bases: TGTGCCAGCTCTAACAGCGTGACGGGGTCCTACAATGAGCAGTTCTTC. Its translation is CASSNSVTGSYNEQFF. The variable domain in full, completed from reference TRBV9 and TRBJ2-1, reads DSGVTQTPKHLITATGQRVTLRCSPRSGDLSVYWYQQSLDQGLQFLIQYYNGEERAKGNILERFSAQQFPDLHSELNLSSLELGDSALYFCASSNSVTGSYNEQFFGPGTRLTVL.

This chain uses TRBV9 with TRBJ1-1; the D is unclear. This CDR3 is built from 12 residues. Trimming shortened V by 0 bases and J by 5 bases, and 5 bases separated the two germline ends. CDR1 and CDR2 (germline): SGDLS, YYNGEE. Written as DNA, the CDR3 is TGTGCCAGCAGCGTAGTTGGGACTGAAGCTTTCTTT. Encoded protein: CASSVVGTEAFF.

The J gene is TRBJ1-6, the V gene TRBV5-4, with D hard to call. Germline-derived CDR1 and CDR2 are SGHNT and YYREEE (reference sequence). The CDR3 has 14 amino acids. Between the trimmed V and J ends, which lost 4 bases and 4 bases, there was a span of 9 bases. CDR3 residues: CASSAAGYNSPLHF. For the CDR3, the DNA is TGTGCCAGCAGCGCGGCAGGTTATAATTCACCCCTCCACTTT.

This chain joins TRBV18 and TRBJ1-4, with 8 bases fitting TRBD1. The CDR3 extends over 16 amino acids. V was pared by 3 bases and J by 7 bases, with 10 bases of the junction left unmatched. The germline V gene has CDR1 KGHSH and CDR2 LQKENI. CDR3 coding DNA: TGTGCCAGCTCACCTCAACTGACAGGGGAGGGTGAAAAACTGTTTTTT. Translating it yields CASSPQLTGEGEKLFF. Filled out from reference TRBV18 and TRBJ1-4, the complete variable domain reads NAGVMQNPRHLVRRRGQEARLRCSPMKGHSHVYWYRQLPEEGLKFMVYLQKENIIDESGMPKERFSAEFPKEGPSILRIQQVVRGDSAAYFCASSPQLTGEGEKLFFGSGTQLSVL.